Listed below are T cell receptor beta chains from one sample, sequenced in a study of siplizumab effects on memory and regulatory T cells. Assay: immunoSEQ multiplex PCR; the TCRdb copy retains only in-frame clones and omits some. The sample yields 70,000 to 95,000 clones, approximately 96% seen once. Specimen: naive CD4+ T cells sorted from blood. The receptors here all came from a human donor in good health. Both conserved end residues are part of each CDR3. D genes are given only for firm matches. Clone size is stated in some rows and not others, as once, few, many or a class when expanded.

once	NA	TRBV5-1	TRBJ1-6	CASSLGRGGNSPLHF	TGCGCCAGCAGCTTGGGCAGGGGAGGTAATTCACCCCTCCACTTT
NA	NA	TRBV10-3	TRBJ2-4	CATQQGGGDIQYF	TGTGCCACACAACAGGGCGGAGGGGACATTCAGTACTTC
NA	NA	TRBV4-1	TRBJ2-1	CASSPVAAPSYNEQFF	TGCGCCAGCAGCCCAGTCGCGGCCCCCTCCTACAATGAGCAGTTCTTC
NA	NA	TRBV10-3	TRBJ1-2	CAISARPRGYTF	TGTGCCATCAGTGCGAGGCCCAGGGGCTACACCTTC
NA	NA	TRBV7-9	TRBJ1-4	CASSLDRSGEKLFF	TGTGCCAGCAGTTTAGACAGGAGCGGCGAAAAACTGTTTTTT
NA	NA	TRBV4-3	TRBJ2-3	CASSRNRLGTTDTQYF	TGCGCCAGCAGCCGCAACCGACTGGGGACCACAGATACGCAGTATTTT
once	TRBD2	TRBV5-1	TRBJ2-5	CASSLGTSGGQETQYF	TGCGCCAGCAGCTTGGGTACTAGCGGGGGACAAGAGACCCAGTACTTC
NA	TRBD2	TRBV6-4	TRBJ2-7	CASSDSGGTKSSYEQYF	TGTGCCAGCAGTGACTCGGGCGGGACTAAAAGCTCCTACGAGCAGTACTTC
NA	TRBD1	TRBV5-4	TRBJ2-5	CASSFESGGKETQYF	TGTGCCAGCAGCTTTGAATCAGGGGGCAAAGAGACCCAGTACTTC
NA	NA	TRBV6-4	TRBJ2-2	CASSDRASLNTGELFF	TGTGCCAGCAGTGACAGAGCAAGCCTGAACACCGGGGAGCTGTTTTTT
NA	TRBD1	TRBV7-2	TRBJ1-1	CASSAQGRDTEAFF	TGTGCCAGCAGCGCACAGGGGAGGGACACTGAAGCTTTCTTT
NA	TRBD1	TRBV6-9	TRBJ1-2	CASRRTGEEGYTF	TGTGCCAGCAGGAGGACAGGGGAGGAAGGCTACACCTTC
NA	NA	TRBV6-7	TRBJ2-1	CASSGQTTHEQFF	TGTGCCAGCAGTGGACAGACTACACATGAGCAGTTCTTC
NA	TRBD1	TRBV6-5	TRBJ1-2	CASSYGQASSNYGYTF	TGTGCCAGCAGTTACGGACAGGCCTCCTCTAACTATGGCTACACCTTC
NA	NA	TRBV6-4	TRBJ2-1	CASSDIPGVASYNEQFF	TGTGCCAGCAGTGACATTCCGGGGGTCGCATCTTACAATGAGCAGTTCTTC
NA	TRBD1	TRBV28	TRBJ1-2	CASSSDRGRGGYTF	TGTGCCAGCAGCTCTGACAGGGGGCGGGGAGGCTACACCTTC
NA	TRBD2	TRBV2	TRBJ2-5	CASWGLVSETQYF	TGTGCCAGCTGGGGACTAGTTTCTGAGACCCAGTACTTC
NA	NA	TRBV28	TRBJ1-3	CASRHSGNTIYF	TGTGCCAGCAGGCACAGTGGAAACACCATATATTTT
NA	NA	TRBV7-2	TRBJ1-1	CASSSTILPAEAFF	TGTGCCAGCAGCTCTACCATCCTACCGGCTGAAGCTTTCTTT
NA	NA	TRBV6-4	TRBJ1-4	CASSPGPNEKLFF	TGTGCCAGCAGCCCGGGCCCTAATGAAAAACTGTTTTTT
NA	NA	TRBV4-3	TRBJ1-2	CASSQDRAGDYFGYTF	TGCGCCAGCAGCCAAGATCGAGCGGGGGATTATTTTGGCTACACCTTC
once	TRBD2	TRBV7-3	TRBJ2-5	CASSFGLGETQYF	TGTGCCAGCAGCTTCGGACTAGGCGAGACCCAGTACTTC
NA	NA	TRBV7-2	TRBJ2-5	CASSFLRGGETQYF	TGTGCCAGCAGCTTTTTACGAGGTGGGGAGACCCAGTACTTC
NA	TRBD2	TRBV2	TRBJ2-2	CASRGTIPNTGELFF	TGTGCCAGCAGAGGGACTATCCCAAACACCGGGGAGCTGTTTTTT
NA	NA	TRBV7-2	TRBJ2-7	CASSARGYEQYF	TGTGCCAGCAGCGCCCGGGGTTACGAGCAGTACTTC
NA	NA	TRBV6-6	TRBJ1-5	CASSYLGVLENQPQHF	TGTGCCAGCAGTTACCTTGGAGTTTTGGAGAATCAGCCCCAGCATTTT
NA	NA	TRBV11-3	TRBJ1-1	CASSLDGGDAFF	TGTGCCAGCAGCTTAGATGGGGGGGACGCTTTCTTT
NA	TRBD1	TRBV7-9	TRBJ1-4	CASSPETGVANEKLFF	TGTGCCAGCAGCCCAGAGACAGGGGTGGCTAATGAAAAACTGTTTTTT
NA	NA	TRBV19	TRBJ1-3	CARGDGNTIYF	TGTGCCCGGGGGGACGGAAACACCATATATTTT
NA	NA	TRBV5-1	TRBJ1-4	CASSLGGMANEKLFF	TGCGCCAGCAGCTTGGGGGGAATGGCTAATGAAAAACTGTTTTTT
once	NA	TRBV6-5	TRBJ2-6	CASSWTVSGANVLTF	TGTGCCAGCAGTTGGACAGTCTCTGGGGCCAACGTCCTGACTTTC
NA	NA	TRBV29-1	TRBJ2-7	CSVGALGLTYEQYF	TGCAGCGTTGGGGCCCTGGGGCTTACCTACGAGCAGTACTTC
NA	NA	TRBV6-1	TRBJ2-4	CASMWVDGKNIQYF	TGTGCCAGCATGTGGGTCGACGGCAAAAACATTCAGTACTTC
NA	TRBD2	TRBV6-6	TRBJ2-1	CATSRLAGGSYNEQFF	TGTGCCACCTCGAGACTAGCGGGGGGCTCCTACAATGAGCAGTTCTTC
NA	NA	TRBV13	TRBJ1-2	CASSLEGGDMGYTF	TGTGCCAGCAGCTTAGAAGGGGGGGATATGGGCTACACCTTC
NA	TRBD2	TRBV10-1	TRBJ2-2	CASSEWRGGNTGELFF	TGCGCCAGCAGTGAGTGGCGCGGGGGGAACACCGGGGAGCTGTTTTTT
NA	NA	TRBV6-5	TRBJ2-5	CASRQAQETQYF	TGTGCCAGCAGACAAGCTCAAGAGACCCAGTACTTC
NA	NA	TRBV7-3	TRBJ1-4	CASSTQHNEKLFF	TGTGCCAGCAGCACTCAACATAATGAAAAACTGTTTTTT
NA	TRBD1	TRBV18	TRBJ2-3	CASSPIQGLTDTQYF	TGTGCCAGCTCACCAATACAGGGGCTCACAGATACGCAGTATTTT
NA	NA	TRBV5-1	TRBJ1-3	CASSLEGSGAGRTIYF	TGCGCCAGCAGCTTGGAAGGGAGCGGGGCAGGGCGCACCATATATTTT
NA	NA	TRBV2	TRBJ2-7	CASSREGFGNYEQYF	TGTGCCAGCAGCCGAGAGGGGTTTGGGAATTACGAGCAGTACTTC
NA	NA	TRBV5-1	TRBJ1-3	CASSLSGVSGNTIYF	TGCGCCAGCAGCTTATCAGGAGTCTCTGGAAACACCATATATTTT
NA	NA	TRBV4-2	TRBJ2-3	CASSQAGTDTQYF	TGTGCCAGCAGCCAAGCAGGGACAGATACGCAGTATTTT
NA	NA	TRBV10-1	TRBJ2-5	CASSEDRMGRETQYF	TGCGCCAGCAGTGAGGACCGAATGGGGCGAGAGACCCAGTACTTC
NA	NA	TRBV6-1	TRBJ2-5	CASSDWARNQETQYF	TGTGCCAGCAGTGATTGGGCGAGGAATCAAGAGACCCAGTACTTC
NA	TRBD2	TRBV4-2	TRBJ2-3	CASSQRSSGGRTDTQYF	TGTGCCAGCAGCCAACGGTCTAGCGGGGGGCGCACAGATACGCAGTATTTT
NA	NA	TRBV5-4	TRBJ1-6	CASSPRRVNSPLHF	TGTGCCAGCAGCCCACGACGAGTTAATTCACCCCTCCACTTT
NA	TRBD2	TRBV7-2	TRBJ2-1	CASSLGGGPYNEQFF	TGTGCCAGCAGCTTAGGGGGGGGACCCTACAATGAGCAGTTCTTC
NA	NA	TRBV5-6	TRBJ2-3	CASSLWGVGTDTQYF	TGTGCCAGCAGCCTCTGGGGGGTGGGCACAGATACGCAGTATTTT
NA	NA	TRBV9	TRBJ2-3	CASSVMGSGDTQYF	TGTGCCAGCAGCGTAATGGGTAGTGGAGATACGCAGTATTTT